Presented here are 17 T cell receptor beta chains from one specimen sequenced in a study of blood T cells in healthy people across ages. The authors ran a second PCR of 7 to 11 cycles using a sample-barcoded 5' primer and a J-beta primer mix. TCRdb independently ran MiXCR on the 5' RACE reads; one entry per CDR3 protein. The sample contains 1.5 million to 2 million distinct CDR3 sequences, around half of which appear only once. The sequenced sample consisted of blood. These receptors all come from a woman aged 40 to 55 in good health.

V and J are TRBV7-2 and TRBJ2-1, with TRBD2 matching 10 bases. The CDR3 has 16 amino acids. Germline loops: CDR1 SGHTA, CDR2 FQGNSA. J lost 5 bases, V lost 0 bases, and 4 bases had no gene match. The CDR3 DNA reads TGTGCCAGCAGCTTAGCGGCTAGCGGGGGAAACAATGAGCAGTTCTTC. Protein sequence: CASSLAASGGNNEQFF.

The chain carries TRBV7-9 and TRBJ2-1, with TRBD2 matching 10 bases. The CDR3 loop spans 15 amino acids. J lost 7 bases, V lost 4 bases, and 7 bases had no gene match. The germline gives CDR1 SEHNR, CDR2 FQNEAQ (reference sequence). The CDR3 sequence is CASSSSGGGRNEQFF. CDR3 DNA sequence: TGTGCCAGCAGCTCTAGCGGGGGCGGTCGGAATGAGCAGTTCTTC. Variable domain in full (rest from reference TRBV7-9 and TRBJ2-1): DTGVSQNPRHKITKRGQNVTFRCDPISEHNRLYWYRQTLGQGPEFLTYFQNEAQLEKSRLLSDRFSAERPKGSFSTLEIQRTEQGDSAMYLCASSSSGGGRNEQFFGPGTRLTVL.

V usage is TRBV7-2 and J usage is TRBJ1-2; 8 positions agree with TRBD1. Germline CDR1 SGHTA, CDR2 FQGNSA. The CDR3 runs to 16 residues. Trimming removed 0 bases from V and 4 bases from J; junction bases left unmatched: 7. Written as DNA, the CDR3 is TGTGCCAGCAGCTTAGCCACCCAGACAGGGGCCTATGGCTACACCTTC. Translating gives CASSLATQTGAYGYTF. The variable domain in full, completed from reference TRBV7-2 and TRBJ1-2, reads GAGVSQSPSNKVTEKGKDVELRCDPISGHTALYWYRQSLGQGLEFLIYFQGNSAPDKSGLPSDRFSAERTGGSVSTLTIQRTQQEDSAVYLCASSLATQTGAYGYTFGSGTRLTVV.

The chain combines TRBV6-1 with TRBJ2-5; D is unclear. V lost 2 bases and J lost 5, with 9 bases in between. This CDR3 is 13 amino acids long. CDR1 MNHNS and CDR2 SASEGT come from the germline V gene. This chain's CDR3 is CASSEHRQETQYF. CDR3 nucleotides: TGTGCCAGCAGTGAACACCGCCAGGAGACCCAGTACTTC.

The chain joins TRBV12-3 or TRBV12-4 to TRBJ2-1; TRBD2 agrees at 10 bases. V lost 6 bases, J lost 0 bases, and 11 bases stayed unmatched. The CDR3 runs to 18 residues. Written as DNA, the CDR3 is TGTGCCAGCAGCCTCGGACTAGCGGTGAAAAGCTCCTACAATGAGCAGTTCTTC. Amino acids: CASSLGLAVKSSYNEQFF.

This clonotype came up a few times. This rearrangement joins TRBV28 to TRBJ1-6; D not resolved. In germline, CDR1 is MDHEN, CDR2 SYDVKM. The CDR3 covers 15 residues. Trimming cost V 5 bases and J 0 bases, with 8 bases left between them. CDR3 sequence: CASSPMSSYNSPLHF. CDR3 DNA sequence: TGTGCCAGCAGTCCCATGAGCTCCTATAATTCACCCCTCCACTTT.

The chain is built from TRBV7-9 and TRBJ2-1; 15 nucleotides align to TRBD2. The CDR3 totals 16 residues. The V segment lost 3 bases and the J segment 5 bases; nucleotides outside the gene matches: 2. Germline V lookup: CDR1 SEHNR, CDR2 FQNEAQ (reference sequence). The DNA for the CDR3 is TGTGCCAGCAGCTTGCGGACTAGCGGGGGGGACAATGAGCAGTTCTTC. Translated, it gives CASSLRTSGGDNEQFF. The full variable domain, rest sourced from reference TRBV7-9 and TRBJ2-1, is DTGVSQNPRHKITKRGQNVTFRCDPISEHNRLYWYRQTLGQGPEFLTYFQNEAQLEKSRLLSDRFSAERPKGSFSTLEIQRTEQGDSAMYLCASSLRTSGGDNEQFFGPGTRLTVL.

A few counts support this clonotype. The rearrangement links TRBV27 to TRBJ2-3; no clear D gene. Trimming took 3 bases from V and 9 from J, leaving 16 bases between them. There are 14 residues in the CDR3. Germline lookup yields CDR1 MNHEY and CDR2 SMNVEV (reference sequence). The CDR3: CASSLGRTARTQYF. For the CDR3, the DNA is TGTGCCAGCAGTTTGGGCAGGACGGCCCGAACGCAGTATTTT.

CDR3 protein: CASRTGVRGGGYTF. As DNA, the CDR3 is TGTGCCAGCAGAACCGGGGTCCGCGGGGGAGGCTACACCTTC. This chain uses TRBV6-5 with TRBJ1-2; a possible D gene is TRBD1 (5 bases). The CDR3 is made up of 14 amino acids. Trimming pared 6 bases from V and 8 bases from J, leaving 19 bases between. Germline V CDR1 and CDR2: MNHEY, SVGAGI.

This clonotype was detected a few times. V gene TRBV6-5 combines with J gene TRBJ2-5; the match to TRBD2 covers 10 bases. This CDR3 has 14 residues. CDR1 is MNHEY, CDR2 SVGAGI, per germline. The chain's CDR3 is CAWTSGYAQETQYF. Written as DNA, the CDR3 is TGTGCTTGGACTAGCGGATACGCCCAAGAGACCCAGTACTTC.

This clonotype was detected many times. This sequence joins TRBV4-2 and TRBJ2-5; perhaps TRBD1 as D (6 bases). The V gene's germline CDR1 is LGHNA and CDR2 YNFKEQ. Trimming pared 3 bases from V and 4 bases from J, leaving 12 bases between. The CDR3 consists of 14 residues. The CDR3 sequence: CASSHPTGGETQYF. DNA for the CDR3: TGTGCCAGCAGCCACCCGACAGGAGGAGAGACCCAGTACTTC.

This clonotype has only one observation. The CDR3 DNA reads as TGTGCCACCAGCAGAGATGAATACAGGGGGGTAGAGACCCAGTACTTC. Residues: CATSRDEYRGVETQYF. The V call is TRBV15, the J call TRBJ2-5; TRBD1 aligns across 8 bases. After removal of 0 bases from V and 4 bases from J, the junction contained 7 bases not matched to a gene. Germline-derived CDR1 and CDR2 are LNHNV and YYDKDF (reference sequence). The CDR3 is made up of 16 amino acids.

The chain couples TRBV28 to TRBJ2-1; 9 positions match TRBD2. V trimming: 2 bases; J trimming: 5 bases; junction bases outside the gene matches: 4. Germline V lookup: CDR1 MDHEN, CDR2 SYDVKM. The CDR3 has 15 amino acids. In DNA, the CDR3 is TGTGCCAGCAGTTTACCTAGCGGGGCCGACAATGAGCAGTTCTTC. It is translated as CASSLPSGADNEQFF.

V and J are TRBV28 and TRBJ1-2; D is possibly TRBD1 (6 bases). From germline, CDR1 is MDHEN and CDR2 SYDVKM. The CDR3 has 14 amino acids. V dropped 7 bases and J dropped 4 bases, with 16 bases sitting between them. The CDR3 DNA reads TGTGCCAGCATCCCTGACGGGACAACCTATGGCTACACCTTC. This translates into CASIPDGTTYGYTF.

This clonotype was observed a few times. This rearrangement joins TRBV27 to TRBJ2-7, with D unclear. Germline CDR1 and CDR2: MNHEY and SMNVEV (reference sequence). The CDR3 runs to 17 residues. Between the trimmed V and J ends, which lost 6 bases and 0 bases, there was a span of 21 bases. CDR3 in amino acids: CASSQISMGLGSYEQYF. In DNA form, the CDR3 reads TGTGCCAGCAGCCAAATATCGATGGGCCTTGGCTCCTACGAGCAGTACTTC.

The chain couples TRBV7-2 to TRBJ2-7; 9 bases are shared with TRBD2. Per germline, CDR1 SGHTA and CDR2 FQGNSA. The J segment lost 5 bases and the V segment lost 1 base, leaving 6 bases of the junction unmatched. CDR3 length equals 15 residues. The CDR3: CASSLVVAGGHEQYF. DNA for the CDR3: TGTGCCAGCAGCTTAGTGGTTGCGGGGGGGCACGAGCAGTACTTC.

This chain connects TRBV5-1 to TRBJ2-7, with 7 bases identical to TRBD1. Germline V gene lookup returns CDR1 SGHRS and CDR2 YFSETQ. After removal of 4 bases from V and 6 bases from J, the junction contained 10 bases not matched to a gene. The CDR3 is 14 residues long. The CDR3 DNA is TGCGCCAGCAGCCCCGGGACAGCTACCCTCGAGCAGTACTTC. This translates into CASSPGTATLEQYF.